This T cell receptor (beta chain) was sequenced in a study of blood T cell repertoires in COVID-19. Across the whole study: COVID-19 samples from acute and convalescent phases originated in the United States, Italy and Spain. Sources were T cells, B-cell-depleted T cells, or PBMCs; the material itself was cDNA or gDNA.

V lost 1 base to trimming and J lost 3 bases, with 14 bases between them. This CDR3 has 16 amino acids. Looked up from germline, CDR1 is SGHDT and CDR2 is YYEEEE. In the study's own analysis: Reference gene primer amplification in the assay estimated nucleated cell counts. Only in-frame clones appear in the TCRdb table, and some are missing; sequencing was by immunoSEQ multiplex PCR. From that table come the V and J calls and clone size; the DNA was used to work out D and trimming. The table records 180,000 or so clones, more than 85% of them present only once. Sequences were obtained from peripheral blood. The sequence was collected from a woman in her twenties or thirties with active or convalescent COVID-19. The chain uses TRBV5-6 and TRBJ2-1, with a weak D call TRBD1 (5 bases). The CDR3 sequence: CASSLFAGPHYNEQFF. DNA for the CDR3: TGTGCCAGCAGCTTGTTCGCAGGGCCCCACTACAATGAGCAGTTCTTC.